These 25 T cell receptor beta chains share one sample of origin, sequenced in a study of shared clonotypes between healthy human individuals. Repertoires were generated with immunoSEQ multiplex PCR, while TCRdb's copy carries only in-frame clones and drops some. This repertoire shows around 370,000 clones, 90% to 98% found once; its top ten account for about 0.32%. Sequences were obtained from memory CD8+ T cells sorted from blood. Subset of the sample: CD45RO+ cells pooled with CCR7-negative TemRA cells. Source of these receptors: a man aged 25-40 years in good health.

This chain uses TRBV6-4 with TRBJ1-2, with D possibly being TRBD1 (6 bases). This CDR3 spans 14 amino acids. V was trimmed by 4 bases and J by 3 bases, leaving 12 bases between them. Germline-derived CDR1 and CDR2 are MRHNA and SNTAGT. The CDR3 sequence: CASSAGRGDYGYTF. In DNA, the CDR3 is TGTGCCAGCAGTGCGGGCAGGGGTGACTATGGCTACACCTTC.

The V gene is TRBV28, the J gene TRBJ1-5; tentative D call: TRBD1 (5 bases). V was trimmed by 5 bases and J by 3 bases, leaving 20 bases between them. This CDR3 has 17 residues. Germline V CDR1 and CDR2: MDHEN, SYDVKM. CDR3 in DNA: TGTGCCAGCAGTCGCGCCTCGGGACGGAGCTTCAATCAGCCCCAGCATTTT. Amino acids: CASSRASGRSFNQPQHF.

The chain joins TRBV2 to TRBJ2-5; D gene uncertain. There are 11 residues in the CDR3. Trimming pared 8 bases from V and 5 bases from J, leaving 9 bases between. CDR1 is SNHLY and CDR2 is FYNNEI in the germline V gene. CDR3 sequence reads: CASLLGETQYF. CDR3 nucleotide sequence: TGTGCCAGCTTACTTGGGGAGACCCAGTACTTC.

This chain links TRBV10-1 with TRBJ1-4; D uncertain. The CDR3 extends over 15 amino acids. With 1 base removed from V and 5 bases from J, the gap between germline ends came to 11 bases. Looked up from germline, CDR1 is WNHNN and CDR2 is SYGVQD (reference sequence). CDR3 DNA sequence: TGCGCCAGCAGTGAGTTCGCAGAATGCAATGAAAAACTGTTTTTT. Protein sequence: CASSEFAECNEKLFF.

V is TRBV15 and J is TRBJ2-4, with TRBD2 identical over 9 bases. V lost 0 bases and J lost 6; bases outside the gene matches: 6. Germline V CDR1 and CDR2: LNHNV, YYDKDF (reference sequence). CDR3 length: 16 residues. CDR3: CATSRDKAGGGNIQYF. In DNA, the CDR3 is TGTGCCACCAGCAGAGATAAAGCGGGAGGAGGAAACATTCAGTACTTC.

This clone was recorded once. The V gene is TRBV28, the J gene TRBJ2-7, with a possible D match to TRBD1 (5 bases). V lost 6 bases and J 1 base, leaving 13 bases between the germline ends. The CDR3 runs 14 residues. Germline CDR1 and CDR2: MDHEN and SYDVKM. In nucleotides, the CDR3 is TGTGCCAGCAGACCAAACCAGGGATCCTACGAGCAGTACTTC. This codes for CASRPNQGSYEQYF.

The chain employs TRBV25-1 and TRBJ1-1; the match to TRBD1 covers 7 bases. The CDR3 spans 14 residues. The V gene end was trimmed by 1 base and the J gene end by 5 bases; junction bases not matched to a gene: 4. Germline V gene data show CDR1 as MGHDK and CDR2 as SYGVNS. CDR3 DNA sequence: TGTGCCAGCAGTGAATTAAACAGGGGTACTGAAGCTTTCTTT. Translating gives CASSELNRGTEAFF.

V is TRBV6-4 and J is TRBJ2-4; D may be TRBD1 (6 bases). V lost 6 bases and J 0 bases, leaving 18 bases between the germline ends. Germline CDR1 reads MRHNA; CDR2 reads SNTAGT. This CDR3 has 17 residues. The CDR3 DNA is TGTGCCAGCAGGGAGGAAAGGACAGTCCTAGCCAAAAACATTCAGTACTTC. Its protein product is CASREERTVLAKNIQYF.

The gene calls are TRBV10-2 and TRBJ2-3; TRBD1 matches 9 bases. CDR3 length: 14 amino acids. The germline V gene encodes CDR1 WSHSY and CDR2 SAAADI. Losses at the gene ends were 4 bases for V and 3 bases for J; bases not matched to a gene: 2. CDR3 residues: CASSGGQGTDTQYF. The CDR3 nucleotides are TGCGCCAGCAGTGGTGGACAGGGGACAGATACGCAGTATTTT.

The chain is built from TRBV5-1 and TRBJ2-1; 11 bases line up with TRBD2. The CDR3 totals 14 residues. Germline assignment: CDR1 SGHRS and CDR2 YFSETQ. V was clipped by 4 bases and J by 8 bases; unmatched bases: 5. The CDR3, as DNA: TGCGCCAGCAGCCCCGGGACTAGCGGCTATGAGCAGTTCTTC. Residues: CASSPGTSGYEQFF.

The chain couples TRBV7-9 to TRBJ2-5; maybe TRBD2 (5 bases). The CDR3 is made up of 14 amino acids. With 6 bases removed from V and 5 bases from J, the gap between germline ends came to 16 bases. Germline loops: CDR1 SEHNR, CDR2 FQNEAQ (reference sequence). CDR3 bases: TGTGCCAGCAGTCACGGACTGGGTCTTGAGACCCAGTACTTC. Protein product: CASSHGLGLETQYF.

Details on this clone: Other DNA variants within this sample encode the same CDR3. V gene TRBV30 combines with J gene TRBJ2-7, with a weak D call TRBD1 (6 bases). The germline CDR1 and CDR2 sequences are GTSNPN and SVGIG (reference sequence). CDR3 length equals 13 residues. V lost 0 bases and J lost 0, with 6 bases in between. The CDR3 spells CAWSVQGSYEQYF. CDR3 DNA sequence: TGTGCCTGGAGTGTACAGGGCTCCTACGAGCAGTACTTC.

The chain recombines TRBV10-2 with TRBJ1-5; D remains unclear. This CDR3 spans 13 amino acids. Trimming removed 2 bases at V and 4 bases at J, with 6 bases between. Germline V lookup: CDR1 WSHSY, CDR2 SAAADI. CDR3 bases: TGCGCCAGCAGTGAGAATCTAAATCAGCCCCAGCATTTT. Translating gives CASSENLNQPQHF.

The chain couples TRBV10-1 to TRBJ2-7; TRBD1 aligns across 10 bases. Trimming took 5 bases from V and 5 from J; bases not matched to a gene: 6. Looked up from germline, CDR1 is WNHNN and CDR2 is SYGVQD (reference sequence). The CDR3 extends over 14 amino acids. CDR3 residues: CASSPRDRGNEQYF. The CDR3 region has the DNA TGCGCCAGCAGTCCCCGGGACAGGGGAAACGAGCAGTACTTC.

V usage is TRBV7-9 and J usage is TRBJ2-1; the D is unclear. Germline CDR1 SEHNR, CDR2 FQNEAQ (reference sequence). The V and J ends lost 5 bases and 8 bases respectively, with 13 bases between them. The CDR3 length is 13 residues. CDR3 nucleotide sequence: TGTGCCAGCAGCAGATTGATAAGGCATGAGCAGTTCTTC. Translation gives CASSRLIRHEQFF.

The genes are TRBV11-2 and TRBJ2-7; TRBD2 agrees at 13 bases. With V trimmed by 5 bases and J by 7 bases, 14 bases remained unmatched. This CDR3 comprises 17 residues. Germline lookup yields CDR1 SGHAT and CDR2 FQNNGV. CDR3: CASSVKLGTSGIGEQYF. The DNA for the CDR3 is TGTGCCAGCAGCGTAAAATTGGGGACTAGCGGGATAGGGGAGCAGTACTTC.

This chain connects TRBV28 to TRBJ1-1; D gene uncertain. CDR3 length: 12 residues. Trimming pared 8 bases from V and 6 bases from J, leaving 13 bases between. The germline V gene has CDR1 MDHEN and CDR2 SYDVKM. CDR3 amino acids: CASGRLRAEAFF. The CDR3, as DNA: TGTGCCAGCGGCCGTCTACGGGCTGAAGCTTTCTTT.

This chain links TRBV2 with TRBJ2-7; D call uncertain. The CDR3 runs to 10 residues. With 3 bases removed from V and 7 bases from J, the gap between germline ends came to 4 bases. Germline values: CDR1 SNHLY, CDR2 FYNNEI. DNA of the CDR3: TGTGCCAGCAGTGAGGAGGAGCAGTACTTC. Translating it yields CASSEEEQYF.

The genes are TRBV9 and TRBJ2-7; 7 positions match TRBD1. The V and J ends lost 3 bases and 1 base, in that order; junction bases with no gene match: 7. Germline V gene lookup returns CDR1 SGDLS and CDR2 YYNGEE. The CDR3 has 15 amino acids. CDR3 DNA sequence: TGTGCCAGCAGCGCCCACCCGGGACAGTCCTACGAGCAGTACTTC. It specifies CASSAHPGQSYEQYF.

The rearrangement uses TRBV11-1 and TRBJ2-5; maybe TRBD1 (5 bases). V was shortened by 4 bases and J by 0 bases, with 12 bases between the two germline ends. Germline loops: CDR1 SGHAT, CDR2 FQDESV (reference sequence). The CDR3 runs 15 residues. For the CDR3, the DNA is TGTGCCAGCAGCTCCCAGGGATGGTACCAAGAGACCCAGTACTTC. Its protein is CASSSQGWYQETQYF.

CDR3 coding DNA: TGCGCCAGTCTCCTCCGGGACAGGGGAACCGGGGAGCTGTTTTTT. Translation: CASLLRDRGTGELFF. The chain uses TRBV4-1 and TRBJ2-2; 10 bases are a match to TRBD1. The CDR3 sequence is 15 residues long. Germline V lookup: CDR1 MGHRA, CDR2 YSYEKL. Trimming cost V 9 bases and J 5 bases; bases outside gene matches: 9.

V gene TRBV27 combines with J gene TRBJ2-2; a weak D match, TRBD2 (5 bases). This CDR3 is built from 15 residues. V shed 2 bases and J shed 0 bases, with 7 bases lying between them. The V gene's germline CDR1 is MNHEY and CDR2 SMNVEV (reference sequence). The CDR3 coding sequence is TGTGCCAGCAGTTTAAAAGCGGCGAACACCGGGGAGCTGTTTTTT. Amino acids: CASSLKAANTGELFF.

The chain's CDR3 is CASSSGQINQPQHF. The DNA for the CDR3 is TGTGCCAGCAGCTCCGGACAGATCAATCAGCCCCAGCATTTT. The gene calls are TRBV7-8 and TRBJ1-5; D is perhaps TRBD1 (6 bases). The CDR3 length is 14 residues. Per germline, CDR1 SGHVS and CDR2 FQNEAQ. Trimming shortened V by 4 bases and J by 3 bases, and 10 bases separated the two germline ends.

The chain has TRBV19 and TRBJ1-5; 7 bases are shared with TRBD1. This CDR3 contains 15 residues. The germline CDR1 and CDR2 sequences are LNHDA and SQIVND (reference sequence). Germline trimming cut 5 bases from V and 5 bases from J; bases unmatched to any gene: 9. The CDR3 loop is CASSLGTAGYQPQHF. The CDR3 bases are TGTGCCAGTAGTCTCGGGACAGCTGGATATCAGCCCCAGCATTTT.

The chain has TRBV9 and TRBJ2-5, with D maybe TRBD1 (5 bases). The CDR3 runs to 15 residues. Trimming left V 2 bases short and J 5 bases short, with 16 bases between. The germline V gene encodes CDR1 SGDLS and CDR2 YYNGEE. CDR3 protein: CASSVYGQGLETQYF. In nucleotides, the CDR3 is TGTGCCAGCAGCGTGTACGGCCAGGGTTTGGAGACCCAGTACTTC.